The clone carrying this TCR beta chain was counted between two and nine times. Antigen specificity is unknown. The entry originates in a study of identical twins. Findings of the study overall: The presence of invariant MAIT and iNKT cells could partly confound analyses of zero-insertion sequences.

Carrying unique molecular identifiers, the cDNA also gained a universal primer site through template switching. Using its own MiXCR run on the 5' RACE reads, TCRdb lists one record per CDR3 protein. The sample lists some 660,000 distinct CDR3 sequences; over 8.5% were seen once. The ends were cut back, 0 bases at V and 0 bases at J, with 6 bases in the middle. Germline CDR1 reads ENHRY; CDR2 reads SYGVKD. The CDR3 has 15 residues. The sample was also reused in another study, on yellow fever vaccine responses in identical twins.

This receptor was taken from a woman aged 18-29 years in good health. The V gene is TRBV10-3, the J gene TRBJ2-1; D is unclear. The sequenced material came from PBMCs. The CDR3, as DNA: TGTGCCATCAGTGAGTCGCTGAGCTCCTACAATGAGCAGTTCTTC. It translates to CAISESLSSYNEQFF.